This T cell receptor (beta chain) stems from a study of T cells in Graves' hyperthyroidism and ophthalmopathy. The CDR3 regions of TCR beta were amplified from RNA transcripts. Primed by the HTBI set, a first-round RT-PCR was run on the TCR CDR3. Via MiXCR, TCRdb re-called the multiplex PCR reads, giving one row per CDR3 protein. Counted here are some 600,000 distinct CDR3 sequences, approximately 14% occurring once; the ten biggest clones make up 5% to 7%. The germline V gene has CDR1 LGHDT and CDR2 YNNKEL (reference sequence). Trimming took 2 bases from V and 0 from J, leaving 28 bases between them. This CDR3 comprises 21 residues.

The sequenced material came from blood. The clonotype was recovered from a woman aged 30 to 39 with Graves' hyperthyroidism that later progressed to Graves' ophthalmopathy. The chain employs TRBV3-1 and TRBJ1-2; weak D call: TRBD1 (6 bases). This chain's CDR3 is CASSQPKKFRDIQPSNYGYTF. CDR3 DNA: TGTGCCAGCAGCCAACCAAAAAAGTTCCGGGACATCCAGCCGTCTAACTATGGCTACACCTTC. The variable domain in full, completed from reference TRBV3-1 and TRBJ1-2, reads DTAVSQTPKYLVTQMGNDKSIKCEQNLGHDTMYWYKQDSKKFLKIMFSYNNKELIINETVPNRFSPKSPDKAHLNLHINSLELGDSAVYFCASSQPKKFRDIQPSNYGYTFGSGTRLTVV.